This TCR beta chain originates from a study of T cells of healthy individuals. Via MiXCR, TCRdb re-called the 5' RACE reads, giving one row per CDR3 protein. Of 40,000 to 60,000 distinct CDR3 sequences listed, under 15% were seen once; the top ten hold around 16%. In this sample, this clonotype turned up a few times. The receptor was isolated from a human donor in good health.

CDR3 loop: CSAYNIAVAEDTQYF. CDR3 bases: TGCAGTGCTTACAACATAGCGGTTGCGGAGGATACGCAGTATTTT. The rearrangement uses TRBV20-1 and TRBJ2-3; perhaps TRBD2 as D (6 bases). V lost 5 bases, J lost 6 bases, and 21 bases lay in between. Germline V CDR1 and CDR2: DFQATT, SNEGSKA (reference sequence). The CDR3 is 15 amino acids.